This TCR beta chain was identified during a study of cytomegalovirus exposure and HLA in healthy donors. Germline CDR1 reads SGHAT; CDR2 reads FQNNGV. V was trimmed by 5 bases and J by 1 base, leaving 11 bases between them. This CDR3 is 15 amino acids long. The PCR made use of 60 Vbeta and 13 Jbeta primers. Measured with immunoSEQ multiplex PCR; TCRdb has only the in-frame clones, and not every one. The sample has 150,000 to 250,000 clones; around three quarters are singletons. Sequenced material: PBMCs. The sequence derives from a man aged 25-40 years in good health and CMV-seronegative. The rearrangement uses TRBV11-2 and TRBJ2-2; D may be TRBD1 or TRBD2 (6 bases each). In DNA form, the CDR3 reads TGTGCCAGCAGCCTAGGGGGGCGGAACACCGGGGAGCTGTTTTTT. This encodes CASSLGGRNTGELFF.